What follows are 17 T cell receptor beta chains derived from one specimen sequenced in a study of cytomegalovirus exposure and HLA in healthy donors (dated by TCRdb to about 2017). Receptors were amplified or captured by the immunoSEQ multiplex PCR assay. For the multiplex PCR, a mixture combining 60 forward primers for TCR Vbeta segments and 13 reverse primers for TCR Jbeta segments was used. Imported from immuneACCESS, the table was reduced by TCRdb to in-frame sequences with V and J called. These copies leave out some clones; in studies compared against another copy, an unresolved V gene accounts for under half, and the cause of the remainder is not known. The sample has roughly 150,000 clones on record, 70% to 85% of them singletons. Around 2.1% of the sample is held by the ten biggest clonotypes. Material for sequencing was PBMCs. The receptors stem from a man aged 45-65 years in good health and CMV-seropositive.

This clone was seen a handful of times. This sequence joins TRBV27 and TRBJ1-1, with 7 bases lining up with TRBD1. The CDR3 is 13 amino acids. V shed 5 bases and J 5 bases; nucleotides not matched to a gene: 5. The V gene's germline CDR1 is MNHEY and CDR2 SMNVEV (reference sequence). CDR3 nucleotides: TGTGCCAGCAGTCCACTACAGGGGACTGAAGCTTTCTTT. This codes for CASSPLQGTEAFF.

The chain uses TRBV30 and TRBJ2-3; 8 bases agree with TRBD2. V gave up 4 bases and J gave up 0 bases; unmatched junction bases: 9. CDR3 size: 16 residues. Germline CDR1 and CDR2: GTSNPN and SVGIG (reference sequence). The CDR3 DNA reads as TGTGCCTGGATACCAGCGGGGGCCTTAAGCACAGATACGCAGTATTTT. It yields the protein CAWIPAGALSTDTQYF.

This chain uses TRBV7-9 with TRBJ2-2, with D unclear. Germline V gives CDR1 SEHNR, CDR2 FQNEAQ (reference sequence). The CDR3 sequence is 17 residues long. V lost 1 base, J lost 6 bases, and 18 bases lay in between. The CDR3 DNA reads as TGTGCCAGCAGCTTAGATTCCGTGAGGTTAGCAGCCGGGGAGCTGTTTTTT. Translation: CASSLDSVRLAAGELFF.

The chain couples TRBV10-1 to TRBJ2-5; 7 positions match TRBD2. With 3 bases clipped from V and 2 bases from J, the junction kept 6 bases outside the gene matches. The germline gives CDR1 WNHNN, CDR2 SYGVQD (reference sequence). The CDR3 runs to 15 residues. CDR3 amino acids: CASSEALAPQETQYF. The CDR3 DNA follows: TGCGCCAGCAGTGAAGCACTAGCGCCACAAGAGACCCAGTACTTC.

J is TRBJ1-1 and V is TRBV29-1; 7 bases align to TRBD1. Germline CDR1 SQVTM, CDR2 ANQGSEA. This CDR3 is built from 12 residues. Germline trimming cut 3 bases from V and 8 bases from J; bases unmatched to any gene: 6. The CDR3 here is CSVDEGAAEAFF. The CDR3 DNA is TGCAGCGTTGACGAGGGGGCCGCCGAAGCTTTCTTT.

This clone has just a few counts. V gene TRBV10-3 combines with J gene TRBJ1-1, with 11 nucleotides matching TRBD1. Trimming took 3 bases from V and 11 from J; bases not matched to a gene: 8. Germline assignment: CDR1 ENHRY and CDR2 SYGVKD. This CDR3 has 14 amino acids. Written as DNA, the CDR3 is TGTGCCATCAGTGAAGGGACAGGGGGTCCGGAGGCTTTCTTT. This translates into CAISEGTGGPEAFF.

The rearrangement uses TRBV14 and TRBJ1-1; TRBD1 might be the D (6 bases). The length of the CDR3 is 16 residues. The ends were cut back, 4 bases at V and 1 base at J, with 16 bases in the middle. Germline CDR1 SGHDN, CDR2 FVKESK. CDR3: CASSRPGGGQNTEAFF. In DNA form, the CDR3 reads TGTGCCAGCAGCCGACCGGGCGGGGGGCAGAACACTGAAGCTTTCTTT.

The chain uses TRBV4-1 and TRBJ2-5; D call uncertain. Trimming took off 0 bases at V and 4 bases at J, with 18 bases between the two ends. The CDR3 spans 17 residues. CDR1 is MGHRA, CDR2 YSYEKL, per germline. The CDR3 DNA sequence: TGCGCCAGCAGCCAAGATCGGTCCCCAGGTGTCCGAGAGACCCAGTACTTC. Residues: CASSQDRSPGVRETQYF.

DNA of the CDR3: TGTGCCAGCAGTTTGAAGATACAGGGTCAGCCCCAGCATTTT. Translated: CASSLKIQGQPQHF. This chain links TRBV27 with TRBJ1-5; D perhaps matches TRBD1 (6 bases). The CDR3 length is 14 residues. The V end was cut by 3 bases, the J end by 6 bases, with 12 bases between. Germline CDR1 reads MNHEY; CDR2 reads SMNVEV (reference sequence).

J is TRBJ2-5 and V is TRBV10-1, with TRBD1 matching over 7 bases. V lost 2 bases, J lost 7 bases, and 13 bases stayed unmatched. The germline gives CDR1 WNHNN, CDR2 SYGVQD (reference sequence). The CDR3 has 16 residues. CDR3 in amino acids: CASSEKGALGDGTQYF. In nucleotides, the CDR3 is TGCGCCAGCAGTGAGAAGGGGGCCCTCGGGGATGGGACCCAGTACTTC.

This clone turned up a few times. This chain links TRBV6-5 with TRBJ1-4, with D possibly matching TRBD1 (6 bases). CDR3 length: 15 residues. Germline V gene sequence: CDR1 MNHEY, CDR2 SVGAGI. Trimming removed 5 bases from V and 3 bases from J, with 13 bases in between. CDR3 DNA sequence: TGTGCCAGCAGTCCTGACAGGATAGCTAATGAAAAACTGTTTTTT. Translated, it gives CASSPDRIANEKLFF.

This clone was observed a handful of times. The chain recombines TRBV2 with TRBJ2-2; D perhaps matches TRBD2 (6 bases). In germline, CDR1 is SNHLY, CDR2 FYNNEI. The CDR3 spans 15 residues. Trimming shortened V by 2 bases and J by 4 bases, and 11 bases separated the two germline ends. The CDR3 DNA reads TGTGCCAGCAGTGAAAAAGTGGGGGGCACCGGGGAGCTGTTTTTT. This translates into CASSEKVGGTGELFF.

This rearrangement joins TRBV7-2 to TRBJ2-7, with 8 bases that match TRBD2. Trimming at V came to 2 bases and at J to 3 bases, leaving 18 bases not matched to a gene. CDR3 size: 19 residues. Looked up from germline, CDR1 is SGHTA and CDR2 is FQGNSA. CDR3 residues: CASSLRGSGGRGVHYEQYF. The CDR3, as DNA: TGTGCCAGCAGCTTAAGGGGCAGTGGAGGGCGGGGGGTCCACTACGAGCAGTACTTC.

V and J are TRBV15 and TRBJ2-5; 7 bases align to TRBD1. CDR1 and CDR2 (germline): LNHNV, YYDKDF (reference sequence). The CDR3 sequence is 14 residues long. After removal of 7 bases from V and 3 bases from J, the junction contained 8 bases not matched to a gene. CDR3 nucleotides: TGTGCCACCAAGGGACAGTATATGGAAGAGACCCAGTACTTC. Its protein is CATKGQYMEETQYF. Looking up the rest from reference TRBV15 and TRBJ2-5 gives the full variable domain: DAMVIQNPRYQVTQFGKPVTLSCSQTLNHNVMYWYQQKSSQAPKLLFHYYDKDFNNEADTPDNFQSRRPNTSFCFLDIRSPGLGDTAMYLCATKGQYMEETQYFGPGTRLLVL.

The gene calls are TRBV30 and TRBJ2-1; possibly TRBD1 for D (5 bases). The CDR3 is 13 amino acids. The V and J ends lost 0 bases and 6 bases respectively, with 9 bases between them. The germline V gene encodes CDR1 GTSNPN and CDR2 SVGIG (reference sequence). The CDR3, as DNA: TGTGCCTGGAGTGTACAGGTCCTCAATGAGCAGTTCTTC. It specifies CAWSVQVLNEQFF.

This chain connects TRBV9 to TRBJ1-1, with D maybe TRBD1 (5 bases). The CDR3 length is 15 residues. The germline gives CDR1 SGDLS, CDR2 YYNGEE. V gave up 0 bases and J gave up 0 bases, with 9 bases separating them. The chain's CDR3 is CASSVGAGMNTEAFF. CDR3 bases: TGTGCCAGCAGCGTAGGGGCAGGGATGAACACTGAAGCTTTCTTT.

This rearrangement joins TRBV10-1 to TRBJ2-3, with 7 bases matching TRBD2. Germline V gene lookup returns CDR1 WNHNN and CDR2 SYGVQD (reference sequence). The ends lost 0 bases at V and 1 base at J; junction bases unmatched: 4. This CDR3 spans 16 amino acids. The DNA for the CDR3 is TGCGCCAGCAGTGAGTCCAGCGGGGTACGCACAGATACGCAGTATTTT. It is translated as CASSESSGVRTDTQYF.